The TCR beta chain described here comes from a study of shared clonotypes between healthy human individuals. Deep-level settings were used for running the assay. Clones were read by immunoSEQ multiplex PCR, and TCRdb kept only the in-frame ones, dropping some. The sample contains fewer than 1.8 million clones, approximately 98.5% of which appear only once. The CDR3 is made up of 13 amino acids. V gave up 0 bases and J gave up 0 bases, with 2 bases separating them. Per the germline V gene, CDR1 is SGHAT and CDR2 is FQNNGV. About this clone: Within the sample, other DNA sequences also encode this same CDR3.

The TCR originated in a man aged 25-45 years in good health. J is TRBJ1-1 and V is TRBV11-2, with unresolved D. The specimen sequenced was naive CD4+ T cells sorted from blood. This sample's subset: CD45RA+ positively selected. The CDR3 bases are TGTGCCAGCAGCTTAGACCTGAACACTGAAGCTTTCTTT. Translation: CASSLDLNTEAFF.